The 20 T cell receptor beta chains in this list originate from one sample, sequenced in a study of control samples from healthy donors and cancer patients. Assay: immunoSEQ multiplex PCR; the TCRdb copy retains only in-frame clones and omits some. The repertoire includes 160,000 or so clones, about 94% of them detected once, and around 2.5% sits in the top ten. Sequencing was carried out using blood. Receptors originate from a man in his fifties or sixties in good health.

The genes are TRBV5-1 and TRBJ2-5; D call uncertain. CDR3 size: 13 residues. Germline V gives CDR1 SGHRS, CDR2 YFSETQ. Trimming took 0 bases from V and 7 from J, leaving 10 bases between them. The CDR3 spells CASSLDPAVTQYF. In DNA form, the CDR3 reads TGCGCCAGCAGCTTGGACCCTGCGGTGACCCAGTACTTC.

The genes are TRBV18 and TRBJ2-7; possible D gene TRBD2, 5 bases. V was pared by 6 bases and J by 3 bases, with 18 bases between. CDR1 and CDR2 (germline): KGHSH, LQKENI. This CDR3 has 15 amino acids. CDR3 nucleotides: TGTGCCAGCTCCCGGGGAGTTGAGGGAGTCTACGAGCAGTACTTC. It specifies CASSRGVEGVYEQYF.

The chain links TRBV7-9 to TRBJ1-4; TRBD1 is a possible D gene (5 bases). The CDR3 is made up of 16 amino acids. V shed 1 base and J shed 4 bases, with 13 bases lying between them. Germline lookup yields CDR1 SEHNR and CDR2 FQNEAQ (reference sequence). The CDR3 DNA is TGTGCCAGCAGCTTAGAAGGGGACCGCTATAATGAAAAACTGTTTTTT. Protein product: CASSLEGDRYNEKLFF. Full variable domain (missing parts from reference TRBV7-9 and TRBJ1-4): DTGVSQNPRHKITKRGQNVTFRCDPISEHNRLYWYRQTLGQGPEFLTYFQNEAQLEKSRLLSDRFSAERPKGSFSTLEIQRTEQGDSAMYLCASSLEGDRYNEKLFFGSGTQLSVL.

V and J are TRBV27 and TRBJ2-7, with no clear D. Germline V gene data show CDR1 as MNHEY and CDR2 as SMNVEV (reference sequence). The germline V and J ends were trimmed by 3 bases and 0 bases, with 12 bases remaining between them. The CDR3 length is 15 residues. In DNA, the CDR3 is TGTGCCAGCAGTTTGCGTGCCACGAGCTCCTACGAGCAGTACTTC. Encoded protein: CASSLRATSSYEQYF.

This clone was seen once. CDR3 nucleotide sequence: TGTGCCAGCAGTTCGACTGTCCCCCTCGAGCAGTACTTC. Translated: CASSSTVPLEQYF. J is TRBJ2-7 and V is TRBV27; no firm D call. This CDR3 contains 13 residues. Trimming left V 4 bases short and J 6 bases short, with 13 bases between. Germline CDR1 and CDR2: MNHEY and SMNVEV (reference sequence).

The V call is TRBV15, the J call TRBJ2-1, with D unclear. Germline CDR1 LNHNV, CDR2 YYDKDF (reference sequence). V was clipped by 7 bases and J by 0 bases, with 16 bases between them. This CDR3 comprises 16 residues. The CDR3 here is CATTTTAAASYNEQFF. DNA of the CDR3: TGTGCCACCACCACAACTGCGGCGGCCTCCTACAATGAGCAGTTCTTC.

The rearrangement joins TRBV5-1 to TRBJ1-6, with D possibly TRBD1 on 5 matching bases. This CDR3 is built from 14 residues. V was clipped by 2 bases and J by 9 bases, with 12 bases between them. Germline V gene lookup returns CDR1 SGHRS and CDR2 YFSETQ. The CDR3, as DNA: TGCGCCAGCAGCTTACAGTTGGGGGGTTCACCCCTCCACTTT. This sequence encodes CASSLQLGGSPLHF.

The genes are TRBV11-2 and TRBJ2-4, with D perhaps TRBD1 (5 bases). This CDR3 is built from 11 residues. The germline V gene encodes CDR1 SGHAT and CDR2 FQNNGV. V shed 0 bases and J shed 11 bases, with 5 bases lying between them. CDR3 loop: CASSLEGVQYF. CDR3 nucleotides: TGTGCCAGCAGCTTAGAAGGGGTTCAGTACTTC.

The gene calls are TRBV5-1 and TRBJ2-7; D gene uncertain. The CDR3 contains 12 residues. Per germline, CDR1 SGHRS and CDR2 YFSETQ. V lost 3 bases and J 2 bases, leaving 6 bases between the germline ends. CDR3 DNA: TGCGCCAGCAGCTCTGACACCTACGAGCAGTACTTC. It specifies CASSSDTYEQYF.

This clone has a handful of counts. The gene calls are TRBV5-1 and TRBJ1-5, with 7 bases aligning to TRBD1. Germline loops: CDR1 SGHRS, CDR2 YFSETQ. The V segment lost 2 bases and the J segment 11 bases; nucleotides outside the gene matches: 7. The CDR3 loop spans 13 amino acids. CDR3 in DNA: TGCGCCAGCAGCTTAGGGCAGGGGGGAACCCAGCATTTT. It yields the protein CASSLGQGGTQHF. Full variable domain (missing parts from reference TRBV5-1 and TRBJ1-5): KAGVTQTPRYLIKTRGQQVTLSCSPISGHRSVSWYQQTPGQGLQFLFEYFSETQRNKGNFPGRFSGRQFSNSRSEMNVSTLELGDSALYLCASSLGQGGTQHFGDGTRLSIL.

This chain uses TRBV29-1 with TRBJ2-1; D gene uncertain. Germline V gene data show CDR1 as SQVTM and CDR2 as ANQGSEA. The CDR3 is 13 amino acids. V was trimmed by 4 bases and J by 0 bases, leaving 7 bases between them. The CDR3 here is CSVGPSSYNEQFF. The CDR3 DNA sequence: TGCAGCGTTGGACCGAGCTCCTACAATGAGCAGTTCTTC.

The chain employs TRBV5-1 and TRBJ2-2; D is possibly TRBD1 (6 bases). The germline V gene encodes CDR1 SGHRS and CDR2 YFSETQ. The V and J ends lost 1 base and 5 bases respectively, with 12 bases between them. The CDR3 runs 15 residues. CDR3 sequence: CASSLMGARTGELFF. The CDR3 nucleotides read TGCGCCAGCAGCTTGATGGGGGCGAGGACCGGGGAGCTGTTTTTT.

This clone has a single count. The V gene is TRBV5-4, the J gene TRBJ2-2, with 8 bases aligning to TRBD2. V shed 1 base, J shed 8 bases, and the junction held 7 bases outside the gene matches. The germline CDR1 and CDR2 sequences are SGHNT and YYREEE (reference sequence). CDR3 length equals 15 residues. The CDR3 loop is CASSLSGSGAGELFF. CDR3 nucleotides: TGTGCCAGCAGCTTGAGCGGGAGTGGTGCGGGGGAGCTGTTTTTT.

The V call is TRBV21-1, the J call TRBJ2-3; the DNA was not used to check the table's D call, TRBD1. TRBV21-1 is a listed pseudogene. The CDR3 totals 21 residues. The CDR3 coding sequence is TGTGCCAGCAGCAAAGCCCTTGGACAGGGGAGAAATAGAGCTAGCACAGATACGCAGTATTTT. This gives the protein CASSKALGQGRNRASTDTQYF.

The rearrangement uses TRBV24-1 and TRBJ2-5, with no clear D. This CDR3 comprises 15 residues. V gave up 3 bases and J gave up 5 bases, with 15 bases separating them. Germline values: CDR1 KGHDR, CDR2 SFDVKD. As DNA, the CDR3 is TGTGCCACCAGTGATCCGGCGGCGCTGGGGGAGACCCAGTACTTC. Encoded protein: CATSDPAALGETQYF.

J is TRBJ2-7 and V is TRBV11-2, with D possibly matching TRBD2 (5 bases). Germline CDR1 reads SGHAT; CDR2 reads FQNNGV. The CDR3 runs 15 residues. V was cut by 0 bases and J by 0 bases, with 9 bases left in between. In DNA form, the CDR3 reads TGTGCCAGCAGCTTAGACCGGACTGTCTCCTACGAGCAGTACTTC. It is translated as CASSLDRTVSYEQYF.

This chain links TRBV9 with TRBJ1-2; possibly TRBD1 for D (5 bases). Germline CDR1 reads SGDLS; CDR2 reads YYNGEE. The V end was cut by 1 base, the J end by 1 base, with 11 bases between. This CDR3 has 15 amino acids. CDR3 residues: CASSVQGAGNYGYTF. CDR3 in DNA: TGTGCCAGCAGCGTACAAGGGGCCGGTAACTATGGCTACACCTTC.

The rearrangement uses TRBV11-2 and TRBJ2-1, with D maybe TRBD2 (5 bases). With 3 bases removed from V and 9 bases from J, the gap between germline ends came to 9 bases. The CDR3 spans 12 residues. In germline, CDR1 is SGHAT, CDR2 FQNNGV. The CDR3 nucleotides are TGTGCCAGCAGCTTCGATCGGGGTGAGCAGTTCTTC. It codes for CASSFDRGEQFF.

The V call is TRBV5-1, the J call TRBJ1-1, with TRBD1 as a possible D gene (6 bases). The CDR3 has 15 residues. The germline V and J ends were trimmed by 1 base and 5 bases, with 15 bases remaining between them. Germline V gene lookup returns CDR1 SGHRS and CDR2 YFSETQ. CDR3 sequence (DNA): TGCGCCAGCAGCTTGTTTACCGGGGGGCATACTGAAGCTTTCTTT. It specifies CASSLFTGGHTEAFF.

The chain couples TRBV4-2 to TRBJ2-3; D might be TRBD1 (6 bases). The CDR3 length is 16 residues. The V end was cut by 2 bases, the J end by 0 bases, with 12 bases between. Germline V CDR1 and CDR2: LGHNA, YNFKEQ. The CDR3 sequence: CASSQRGRGSTDTQYF. The CDR3 DNA sequence: TGTGCCAGCAGCCAAAGGGGGAGAGGGAGCACAGATACGCAGTATTTT.